These 7 T cell receptor beta chains share one sample of origin, sequenced in a study of shared clonotypes between healthy human individuals (dated by TCRdb to about 2020). Library preparation employed the immunoSEQ multiplex PCR assay. Here the immuneACCESS table is served through TCRdb, limited to in-frame sequences with V and J called. Missing clones are a known gap in these copies; in checked studies unresolved V genes cover under half, and the rest lacks a known reason. In this sample the table shows fewer than 3 million clones, 92% of which occur a single time. In total, the top ten clones hold approximately 0.39% of the sample. Specimen: naive CD4+ T cells from PBMCs. Taken with the paper, the label for cell subset or site translates to: CD45RA+ positively selected. The source of these receptors is a man aged 18 to 35 in good health. Some clones in this sample may be carry-over from other donors' samples.

This clone turned up a few times. The rearrangement links TRBV5-1 to TRBJ2-5, with D perhaps matching TRBD2 (5 bases). The CDR3 has 14 residues. Per the germline V gene, CDR1 is SGHRS and CDR2 is YFSETQ. The V end was cut by 0 bases, the J end by 5 bases, with 11 bases between. CDR3 bases: TGCGCCAGCAGCTTGGACGGGGTAGGGGAGACCCAGTACTTC. Its translation: CASSLDGVGETQYF.

Concerning this clone: Additional DNA sequences in this sample encode the identical CDR3. The V and J genes are TRBV7-3 and TRBJ2-7; D may be TRBD1 (5 bases). Germline lookup yields CDR1 SGHTA and CDR2 FQGTGA. With 3 bases removed from V and 3 bases from J, the gap between germline ends came to 9 bases. The CDR3 loop spans 13 amino acids. CDR3 protein: CASSFGQGYEQYF. In DNA, the CDR3 is TGTGCCAGCAGCTTCGGGCAGGGCTACGAGCAGTACTTC. Drawing the rest from reference TRBV7-3 and TRBJ2-7, the complete variable domain is GAGVSQTPSNKVTEKGKYVELRCDPISGHTALYWYRQSLGQGPEFLIYFQGTGAADDSGLPNDRFFAVRPEGSVSTLKIQRTERGDSAVYLCASSFGQGYEQYFGPGTRLTVT.

This clone was counted only a few times. This chain joins TRBV9 and TRBJ1-2, with a tentative D call TRBD1 (6 bases). The CDR3 length is 14 residues. Trimming shortened V by 1 base and J by 4 bases, and 11 bases separated the two germline ends. Germline lookup yields CDR1 SGDLS and CDR2 YYNGEE. The DNA of the CDR3 is TGTGCCAGCAGCGTAACAGGGTTTGGCTATGGCTACACCTTC. Translation gives CASSVTGFGYGYTF.

Remarks on this clone: Other DNA sequences within the sample encode an identical CDR3. The chain joins TRBV11-3 to TRBJ2-2; D remains ambiguous. Trimming took off 4 bases at V and 5 bases at J, with 2 bases between the two ends. The CDR3 length is 11 residues. Germline CDR1 SGHNT, CDR2 YENEEA. The CDR3 loop reads CASSSTGELFF. CDR3 coding DNA: TGTGCCAGCAGCTCAACCGGGGAGCTGTTTTTT.

The CDR3 sequence is CASSQSKNIQYF. The CDR3 DNA is TGTGCCAGCAGCCAATCAAAAAACATTCAGTACTTC. J is TRBJ2-4 and V is TRBV14; D gene unclear. The CDR3 has 12 amino acids. Trimming stripped 2 bases from V and 4 bases from J, with 3 bases between. Germline assignment: CDR1 SGHDN and CDR2 FVKESK.

This clone was seen only once. The chain uses TRBV2 and TRBJ2-7; D not resolved. The CDR3 sequence is 13 residues long. Looked up from germline, CDR1 is SNHLY and CDR2 is FYNNEI. Trimming took off 2 bases at V and 3 bases at J, with 8 bases between the two ends. CDR3 protein: CASSEIEDYEQYF. CDR3 nucleotide sequence: TGTGCCAGCAGTGAAATAGAGGACTACGAGCAGTACTTC.

The rearrangement links TRBV18 to TRBJ2-4, with D perhaps TRBD2 (6 bases). The germline gives CDR1 KGHSH, CDR2 LQKENI. This CDR3 contains 16 residues. Trimming left V 6 bases short and J 1 base short, with 16 bases between. CDR3 nucleotide sequence: TGTGCCAGCTCTTTAACGGGACTCCGGGCCAAAAACATTCAGTACTTC. It is translated as CASSLTGLRAKNIQYF.